This T cell receptor (beta chain) was sequenced for a study of CD8 T cells in Susac syndrome. CDR1 and CDR2 from the germline V gene are SGHTA and FQGNSA. This CDR3 has 12 amino acids. With 5 bases removed from V and 10 bases from J, the gap between germline ends came to 12 bases. Random hexamers were used to reverse transcribe the RNA input (about 0.45 to 1 ug). An immunoSEQ multiplex PCR generated amplified TCR beta CDR3 products spanning 54 Vbeta and 13 Jbeta. Each CDR3 protein gets one entry after TCRdb re-called the immunoSEQ multiplex PCR reads with MiXCR. This table has around 200,000 distinct CDR3 sequences, roughly 94% appearing once.

Sequences were obtained from CD4+ T cells from PBMCs. This sequence was found in a human donor with multiple sclerosis. This chain uses TRBV7-2 with TRBJ2-1; D not resolved. The CDR3, as DNA: TGTGCCAGCAGCCCTACCCAGAGGGAGCAGTTCTTC. It is translated as CASSPTQREQFF.